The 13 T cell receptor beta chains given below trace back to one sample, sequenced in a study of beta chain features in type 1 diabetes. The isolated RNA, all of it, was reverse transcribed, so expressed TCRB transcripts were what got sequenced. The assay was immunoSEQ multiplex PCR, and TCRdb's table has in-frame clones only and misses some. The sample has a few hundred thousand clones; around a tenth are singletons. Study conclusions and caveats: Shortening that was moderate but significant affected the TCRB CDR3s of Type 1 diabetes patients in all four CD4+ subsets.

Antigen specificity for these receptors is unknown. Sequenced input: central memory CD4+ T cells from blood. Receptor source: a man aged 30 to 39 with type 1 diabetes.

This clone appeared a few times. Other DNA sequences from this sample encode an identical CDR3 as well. CDR3 residues: CASSYRVTGELFF. In nucleotides, the CDR3 is TGTGCCAGCAGTTACAGGGTTACCGGGGAGCTGTTTTTT. V gene TRBV6-5 combines with J gene TRBJ2-2; no clear D gene. CDR3 length equals 13 residues. Looked up from germline, CDR1 is MNHEY and CDR2 is SVGAGI. The V and J ends lost 2 bases and 5 bases respectively, with 6 bases between them.

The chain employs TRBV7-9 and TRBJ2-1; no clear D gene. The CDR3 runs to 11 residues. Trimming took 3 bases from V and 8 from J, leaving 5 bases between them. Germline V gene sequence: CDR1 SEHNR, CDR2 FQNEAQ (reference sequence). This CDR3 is CASSFSDEQFF. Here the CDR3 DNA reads TGTGCCAGCAGCTTCAGTGATGAGCAGTTCTTC.

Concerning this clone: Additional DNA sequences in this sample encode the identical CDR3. This CDR3 reads CASSQAGGDGYTF. CDR3 DNA sequence: TGCGCCAGCAGCCAAGCAGGGGGAGATGGCTACACCTTC. The chain joins TRBV4-3 to TRBJ1-2; 7 bases map to TRBD1. Trimming removed 1 base from V and 6 bases from J; junction bases left unmatched: 2. There are 13 residues in the CDR3. Germline-derived CDR1 and CDR2 are LGHNA and YSLEER.

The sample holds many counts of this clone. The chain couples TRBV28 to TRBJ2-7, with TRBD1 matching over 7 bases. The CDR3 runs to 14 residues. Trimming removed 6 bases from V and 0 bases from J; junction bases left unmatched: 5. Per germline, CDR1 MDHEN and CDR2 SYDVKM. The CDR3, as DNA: TGTGCCAGCAGGAGACAGGGCTCCTCCTACGAGCAGTACTTC. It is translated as CASRRQGSSYEQYF.

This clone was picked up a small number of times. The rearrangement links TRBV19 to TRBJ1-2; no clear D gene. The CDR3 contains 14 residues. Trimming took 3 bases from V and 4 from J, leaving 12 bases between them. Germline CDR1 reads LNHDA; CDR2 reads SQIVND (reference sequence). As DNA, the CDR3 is TGTGCCAGTAGTATGAGTTGGGATAGCTATGGCTACACCTTC. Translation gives CASSMSWDSYGYTF.

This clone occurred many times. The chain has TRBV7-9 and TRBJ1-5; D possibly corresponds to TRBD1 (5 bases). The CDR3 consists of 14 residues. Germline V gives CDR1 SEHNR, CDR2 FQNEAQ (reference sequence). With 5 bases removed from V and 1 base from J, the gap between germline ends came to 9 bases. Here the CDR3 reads CASSAGMSNQPQHF. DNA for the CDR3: TGTGCCAGCAGCGCAGGGATGAGCAATCAGCCCCAGCATTTT.

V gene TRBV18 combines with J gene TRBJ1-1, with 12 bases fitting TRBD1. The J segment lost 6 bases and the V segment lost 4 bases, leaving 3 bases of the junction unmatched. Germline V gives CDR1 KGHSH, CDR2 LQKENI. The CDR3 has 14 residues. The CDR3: CASSRGQGAPEAFF. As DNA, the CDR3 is TGTGCCAGCTCACGGGGACAGGGGGCCCCTGAAGCTTTCTTT.

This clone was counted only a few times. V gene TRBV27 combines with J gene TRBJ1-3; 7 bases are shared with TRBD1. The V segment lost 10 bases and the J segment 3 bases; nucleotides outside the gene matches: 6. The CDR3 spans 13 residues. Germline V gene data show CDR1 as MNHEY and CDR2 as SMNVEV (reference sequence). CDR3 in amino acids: CATRQGNGNTIYF. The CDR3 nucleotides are TGTGCCACCCGACAGGGAAATGGAAACACCATATATTTT.

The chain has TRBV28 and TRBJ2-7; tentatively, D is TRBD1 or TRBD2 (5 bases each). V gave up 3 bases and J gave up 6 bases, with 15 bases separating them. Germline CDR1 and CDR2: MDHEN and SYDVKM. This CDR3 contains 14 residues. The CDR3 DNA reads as TGTGCCAGCAGTTTGGCAGGAGGTGACAGCGAGCAGTACTTC. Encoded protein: CASSLAGGDSEQYF.

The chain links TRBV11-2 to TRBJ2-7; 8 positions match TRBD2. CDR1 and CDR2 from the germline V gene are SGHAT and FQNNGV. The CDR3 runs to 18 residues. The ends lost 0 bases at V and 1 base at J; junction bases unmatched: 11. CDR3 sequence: CASSLEVSGTSLSYEQYF. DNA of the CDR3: TGTGCCAGCAGCTTAGAGGTTAGCGGGACCTCACTATCCTACGAGCAGTACTTC.

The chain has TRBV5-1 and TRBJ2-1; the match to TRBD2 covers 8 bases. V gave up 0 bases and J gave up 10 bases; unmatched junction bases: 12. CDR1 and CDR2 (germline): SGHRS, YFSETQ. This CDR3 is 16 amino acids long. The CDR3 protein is CASSLAGPGTRNEQFF. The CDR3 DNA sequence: TGCGCCAGCAGCTTGGCGGGGCCCGGGACTAGAAACGAGCAGTTCTTC.

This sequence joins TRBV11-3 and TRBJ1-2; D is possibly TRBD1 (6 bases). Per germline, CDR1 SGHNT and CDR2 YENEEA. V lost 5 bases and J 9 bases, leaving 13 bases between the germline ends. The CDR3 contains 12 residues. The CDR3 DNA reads TGTGCCAGCAGCCCCGGGGACATAAGCTACACCTTC. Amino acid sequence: CASSPGDISYTF.

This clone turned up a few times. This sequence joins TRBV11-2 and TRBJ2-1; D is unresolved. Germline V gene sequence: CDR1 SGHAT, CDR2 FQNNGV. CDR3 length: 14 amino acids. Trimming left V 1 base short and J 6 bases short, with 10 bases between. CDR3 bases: TGTGCCAGCAGCTTAGTGGCAAAGAGCAATGAGCAGTTCTTC. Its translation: CASSLVAKSNEQFF.